These 29 T cell receptor beta chains came from one sample sequenced in a study of CD4 T cell repertoires in COVID-19 (dated by TCRdb to about 2021). Sample time point, as interpreted from the label and publication: sample from a COVID-19-recovered individual after infection. Library method: the immunoSEQ multiplex PCR assay. In its TCRdb copy, this immuneACCESS table keeps in-frame sequences only and misses some clones. Where compared with another copy, unresolved V genes explain less than half of these, and the others have no known cause. The sample table shows some 71,000 clones, and about four fifths are seen once. The top ten clones comprise around 0.58% of the sample. The sample consisted of CD4+ T cells from peripheral blood, taken after recovery from COVID-19. These receptors were collected from a human donor who had COVID-19.

V is TRBV5-6 and J is TRBJ2-7; 7 bases agree with TRBD2. The CDR3 has 15 amino acids. The V segment lost 0 bases and the J segment 6 bases; nucleotides outside the gene matches: 9. CDR1 is SGHDT, CDR2 YYEEEE, per germline. This CDR3 reads CASSLGGDYFPEQYF. For the CDR3, the DNA is TGTGCCAGCAGCTTGGGGGGGGACTACTTCCCCGAGCAGTACTTC.

The chain uses TRBV19 and TRBJ1-2; no definite D call. The CDR3 totals 14 residues. Trimming took 3 bases from V and 7 from J, leaving 15 bases between them. Germline-derived CDR1 and CDR2 are LNHDA and SQIVND (reference sequence). CDR3: CASSISGMVSGYTF. CDR3 bases: TGTGCCAGTAGTATTTCGGGGATGGTGAGTGGCTACACCTTC.

CDR3 residues: CASAPSLHSNQPQHF. CDR3 coding DNA: TGTGCCAGTGCGCCCTCCCTACATAGCAATCAGCCCCAGCATTTT. The chain carries TRBV4-2 and TRBJ1-5; D not certain. Deletions cut 9 bases from V and 0 bases from J, with 15 bases between. The germline gives CDR1 LGHNA, CDR2 YNFKEQ. There are 15 residues in the CDR3.

This chain links TRBV15 with TRBJ2-5; 10 bases are shared with TRBD2. The CDR3 totals 16 residues. Unmatched junction bases numbered 4, after V lost 0 bases and J lost 3 bases. CDR1 and CDR2 (germline): LNHNV, YYDKDF (reference sequence). CDR3 in DNA: TGTGCCACCAGCAGAGATTCGCTAGCGGGAGAAGAGACCCAGTACTTC. It yields the protein CATSRDSLAGEETQYF.

The chain combines TRBV2 with TRBJ2-5; D gene unclear. Germline-derived CDR1 and CDR2 are SNHLY and FYNNEI. There are 13 residues in the CDR3. V lost 6 bases and J lost 1, with 9 bases in between. The CDR3 reads CASRRAVQETQYF. CDR3 in DNA: TGTGCCAGCAGAAGGGCAGTCCAAGAGACCCAGTACTTC.

This clone was seen only once. The chain joins TRBV10-3 to TRBJ2-1; TRBD1 matches 7 bases. CDR3 length equals 13 residues. CDR1 ENHRY and CDR2 SYGVKD come from the germline V gene. Unmatched junction bases numbered 6, after V lost 5 bases and J lost 8 bases. The CDR3 region has the DNA TGTGCCATCAGTTCTGACAGGGTCGATGAGCAGTTCTTC. Protein: CAISSDRVDEQFF.

This clone was seen only a few times. This chain links TRBV7-3 with TRBJ2-7, with D tentatively TRBD2 (6 bases). The V end lost 2 bases, the J end lost 2 bases, and 13 bases lay between the germline ends. CDR1 and CDR2 (germline): SGHTA, FQGTGA. The CDR3 has 15 amino acids. DNA of the CDR3: TGTGCCAGCAGCTTACGGGGAGGATTCGCCTACGAGCAGTACTTC. The encoded protein is CASSLRGGFAYEQYF.

On this clone itself: The identical CDR3 is also encoded by other nucleotide sequences in the sample. The rearrangement uses TRBV5-1 and TRBJ2-3; 8 bases agree with TRBD2. The length of the CDR3 is 16 residues. V shed 0 bases and J 0 bases; nucleotides not matched to a gene: 3. Germline V gives CDR1 SGHRS, CDR2 YFSETQ. The CDR3 coding sequence is TGCGCCAGCAGCTTGGGTAGCGGGGCGAGCACAGATACGCAGTATTTT. Translated, it gives CASSLGSGASTDTQYF.

Concerning this clone itself: The sample holds other DNA sequences that translate to the same CDR3. The rearrangement uses TRBV5-1 and TRBJ2-7, with 8 bases aligning to TRBD1. Looked up from germline, CDR1 is SGHRS and CDR2 is YFSETQ. J gave up 6 bases and V 4 bases, and 6 bases lay outside the gene matches. The CDR3 covers 13 residues. The CDR3: CASSLGQGGEQYF. The CDR3 bases are TGCGCCAGCAGCCTTGGACAGGGAGGCGAGCAGTACTTC. Filled out from reference TRBV5-1 and TRBJ2-7, the complete variable domain reads KAGVTQTPRYLIKTRGQQVTLSCSPISGHRSVSWYQQTPGQGLQFLFEYFSETQRNKGNFPGRFSGRQFSNSRSEMNVSTLELGDSALYLCASSLGQGGEQYFGPGTRLTVT.

The V gene is TRBV3-1 (or the pseudogene TRBV3-2), the J gene TRBJ1-5; D may be TRBD1 (5 bases). The CDR3 runs 15 residues. Germline V lookup: CDR1 LGHDT, CDR2 YNNKEL (reference sequence). Trimming stripped 4 bases from V and 0 bases from J, with 10 bases between. CDR3 bases: TGTGCCAGCAGCCGCGGGGGGGGTAGCAATCAGCCCCAGCATTTT. It codes for CASSRGGGSNQPQHF.

This chain joins TRBV4-2 and TRBJ1-1, with 7 bases aligning to TRBD1. The CDR3 is 18 amino acids. V shed 1 base and J 0 bases; nucleotides not matched to a gene: 11. The germline V gene encodes CDR1 LGHNA and CDR2 YNFKEQ. CDR3 region: CASSQGGAGGSMNTEAFF. The CDR3 DNA follows: TGTGCCAGCAGCCAAGGAGGGGCAGGGGGATCAATGAACACTGAAGCTTTCTTT.

The chain couples TRBV7-9 to TRBJ2-5; D may be TRBD1 (5 bases). Per germline, CDR1 SEHNR and CDR2 FQNEAQ (reference sequence). Trimming pared 5 bases from V and 1 base from J, leaving 14 bases between. The CDR3 contains 15 residues. CDR3 loop: CASSRGAAPQETQYF. As DNA, the CDR3 is TGTGCCAGCAGCCGTGGGGCAGCACCCCAAGAGACCCAGTACTTC. Filled out from reference TRBV7-9 and TRBJ2-5, the complete variable domain reads DTGVSQNPRHKITKRGQNVTFRCDPISEHNRLYWYRQTLGQGPEFLTYFQNEAQLEKSRLLSDRFSAERPKGSFSTLEIQRTEQGDSAMYLCASSRGAAPQETQYFGPGTRLLVL.

The chain links TRBV6-5 to TRBJ2-3; 7 bases agree with TRBD2. The trim removed 6 bases at V and 2 bases at J, leaving 8 bases unmatched. Germline CDR1 and CDR2: MNHEY and SVGAGI. The CDR3 is 15 amino acids. The CDR3 here is CASSPAGRVTDTQYF. CDR3 DNA: TGTGCCAGCAGCCCAGCGGGGCGCGTCACAGATACGCAGTATTTT.

In this sample, this clone turned up a few times. The gene calls are TRBV19 and TRBJ1-3; D is uncertain. This CDR3 contains 12 residues. Germline assignment: CDR1 LNHDA and CDR2 SQIVND (reference sequence). Trimming removed 3 bases at V and 2 bases at J, with 2 bases between. Here the CDR3 reads CASSIPGNTIYF. DNA of the CDR3: TGTGCCAGTAGTATTCCTGGAAACACCATATATTTT.

The chain recombines TRBV2 with TRBJ2-1; D gene ambiguous. There are 15 residues in the CDR3. The germline V gene encodes CDR1 SNHLY and CDR2 FYNNEI. V lost 3 bases and J 8 bases, leaving 17 bases between the germline ends. In DNA, the CDR3 is TGTGCCAGCAGTGATGCAGAGAGACCTAGGGATGAGCAGTTCTTC. It translates to CASSDAERPRDEQFF.

This clone was seen only a few times. The chain links TRBV28 to TRBJ2-3; 12 positions match TRBD2. Germline loops: CDR1 MDHEN, CDR2 SYDVKM. Trimming cost V 3 bases and J 6 bases; bases outside gene matches: 10. CDR3 length equals 17 residues. The CDR3 region is CASSFIGLAGYKDTQYF. The CDR3, as DNA: TGTGCCAGCAGTTTTATCGGACTAGCGGGATATAAGGATACGCAGTATTTT.

J is TRBJ2-3 and V is TRBV29-1; 10 bases agree with TRBD1. V lost 5 bases and J lost 4; bases outside the gene matches: 6. The CDR3 consists of 14 residues. Germline V gene lookup returns CDR1 SQVTM and CDR2 ANQGSEA. The CDR3 sequence: CSVTGTGVADTQYF. The CDR3 bases are TGCAGCGTTACCGGGACAGGGGTCGCAGATACGCAGTATTTT.

V is TRBV11-2 and J is TRBJ2-1; tentative D call: TRBD1 (5 bases). From germline, CDR1 is SGHAT and CDR2 FQNNGV. Trimming cost V 6 bases and J 3 bases, with 15 bases left between them. The CDR3 extends over 15 amino acids. CDR3 amino acids: CASRATGSHYNEQFF. CDR3 nucleotides: TGTGCCAGCAGGGCAACAGGTAGTCACTACAATGAGCAGTTCTTC. Combining the CDR3 with reference TRBV11-2 and TRBJ2-1 gives the whole variable domain EAGVAQSPRYKIIEKRQSVAFWCNPISGHATLYWYQQILGQGPKLLIQFQNNGVVDDSQLPKDRFSAERLKGVDSTLKIQPAKLEDSAVYLCASRATGSHYNEQFFGPGTRLTVL.

V usage is TRBV7-2 and J usage is TRBJ2-1, with D hard to call. CDR1 and CDR2 from the germline V gene are SGHTA and FQGNSA. V was clipped by 2 bases and J by 12 bases, with 14 bases between them. This CDR3 spans 13 amino acids. The CDR3: CASSLNELGWQFF. CDR3 coding DNA: TGTGCCAGCAGCTTAAACGAGTTGGGGTGGCAGTTCTTC.

The chain is built from TRBV10-3 and TRBJ2-2; D possibly corresponds to TRBD2 (5 bases). V was clipped by 4 bases and J by 2 bases, with 11 bases between them. Germline CDR1 is ENHRY and CDR2 is SYGVKD. This CDR3 is 15 amino acids long. CDR3 sequence reads: CAISARGENTGELFF. The CDR3 DNA reads TGTGCCATCAGTGCCCGGGGAGAAAACACCGGGGAGCTGTTTTTT.

This clone appeared a few times. V gene TRBV5-3 combines with J gene TRBJ2-7, with 9 bases identical to TRBD2. TRBV5-3 falls under the ORF class, with uncertain function. Trimming at V came to 6 bases and at J to 2 bases, leaving 6 bases not matched to a gene. CDR3 length: 14 amino acids. This CDR3 is CARTVGGRAYEQYF. The CDR3 DNA is TGTGCCAGAACCGTAGGCGGGAGGGCCTACGAGCAGTACTTC.

The rearrangement uses TRBV18 and TRBJ1-2; 8 bases line up with TRBD1. Germline V gives CDR1 KGHSH, CDR2 LQKENI. This CDR3 contains 17 residues. With V trimmed by 6 bases and J by 1 base, 13 bases remained unmatched. CDR3 protein: CASSPNRPGQDNYGYTF. CDR3 bases: TGTGCCAGCTCCCCCAATAGACCGGGACAGGATAACTATGGCTACACCTTC.

The CDR3 here is CASSYLSGGEGEQYF. The CDR3 DNA is TGTGCCAGCAGCTACCTTAGCGGGGGGGAAGGTGAGCAGTACTTC. The genes are TRBV7-8 and TRBJ2-7, with TRBD2 matching over 11 bases. V trimming: 4 bases; J trimming: 7 bases; junction bases outside the gene matches: 9. CDR3 length: 15 amino acids. CDR1 and CDR2 (germline): SGHVS, FQNEAQ.

The chain recombines TRBV7-9 with TRBJ2-3; no definite D call. The CDR3 extends over 14 amino acids. V was cut by 1 base and J by 0 bases, with 5 bases left in between. Germline V gene sequence: CDR1 SEHNR, CDR2 FQNEAQ (reference sequence). This CDR3 is CASSLGYSTDTQYF. CDR3 DNA sequence: TGTGCCAGCAGCTTAGGGTATAGCACAGATACGCAGTATTTT.

The CDR3: CASSFLTGYSNQPQHF. The CDR3 bases are TGTGCCAGCAGTTTTCTGACAGGTTATAGCAATCAGCCCCAGCATTTT. The chain carries TRBV28 and TRBJ1-5; TRBD1 is a possible D gene (6 bases). Germline assignment: CDR1 MDHEN and CDR2 SYDVKM. This CDR3 comprises 16 residues. V lost 3 bases and J 0 bases, leaving 12 bases between the germline ends.

This chain uses TRBV7-9 with TRBJ1-2; D might be TRBD1 (6 bases). Germline V gene lookup returns CDR1 SEHNR and CDR2 FQNEAQ (reference sequence). This CDR3 comprises 14 residues. V was shortened by 5 bases and J by 7 bases, with 17 bases between the two germline ends. The CDR3 protein is CASSTNSGVRGYTF. In DNA form, the CDR3 reads TGTGCCAGCAGCACAAATTCAGGGGTACGTGGCTACACCTTC.

For the CDR3, the DNA is TGCGCCAGCAGCCTCTCAGCTGGGGGGCCCACCGGGGAGCTGTTTTTT. This translates into CASSLSAGGPTGELFF. V is TRBV5-1 and J is TRBJ2-2; D tentatively fits TRBD1 or TRBD2 (6 bases each). CDR1 is SGHRS and CDR2 is YFSETQ in the germline V gene. V was trimmed by 4 bases and J by 4 bases, leaving 17 bases between them. This CDR3 is built from 16 residues.

This clone is a singleton in its sample. J is TRBJ2-3 and V is TRBV6-5; TRBD2 is a possible D gene (5 bases). Germline CDR1 and CDR2: MNHEY and SVGAGI. The CDR3 runs to 14 residues. Trimming removed 2 bases at V and 2 bases at J, with 8 bases between. CDR3 residues: CASSYGSATDTQYF. The DNA for the CDR3 is TGTGCCAGCAGTTACGGGAGTGCCACAGATACGCAGTATTTT.

The gene calls are TRBV18 and TRBJ1-1; D not resolved. This CDR3 spans 15 amino acids. The germline V and J ends were trimmed by 6 bases and 3 bases, with 17 bases remaining between them. Germline V gene lookup returns CDR1 KGHSH and CDR2 LQKENI. CDR3 in amino acids: CASSPQHFLDTEAFF. For the CDR3, the DNA is TGTGCCAGCTCCCCCCAACATTTTTTAGACACTGAAGCTTTCTTT.